The source of this TCR beta chain is a study of blood T cell repertoires in COVID-19. Study-level background: Acute and convalescent COVID-19 samples came from the United States, Italy and Spain.

Using immunoSEQ multiplex PCR, the repertoire was profiled, and TCRdb retains in-frame clones only, with some absent. The sample holds over 150,000 clones, 75% to 80% seen once. V lost 4 bases to trimming and J lost 0 bases; unmatched junction nucleotides: 5. The length of the CDR3 is 15 residues. The V gene is TRBV23-1, the J gene TRBJ2-7; 8 bases match TRBD2. TRBV23-1 qualifies as an ORF whose function is uncertain. Source material: peripheral blood. This receptor was identified in a woman in her sixties or seventies with acute or convalescent COVID-19. The CDR3 sequence is CASSRKLADSYEQYF. CDR3 DNA sequence: TGCGCCAGCAGTCGCAAACTAGCGGACTCCTACGAGCAGTACTTC.